This entry lists 29 T cell receptor beta chains sequenced from one sample in a study of T cell responses to AZD1222 COVID-19 vaccine. Sequencing was performed with immunoSEQ multiplex PCR; in TCRdb, only in-frame clones are kept and a portion is missing. The sample holds some 110,000 clones; just over 85% are singletons and the top ten take roughly a sixth. The material sequenced was peripheral blood, taken 28 days after the second AZD1222 dose. All receptors derive from an adult who received the AZD1222 COVID-19 vaccine.

The chain couples TRBV6-5 to TRBJ2-4; D is perhaps TRBD1 (5 bases). V was shortened by 2 bases and J by 1 base, with 6 bases between the two germline ends. CDR1 and CDR2 from the germline V gene are MNHEY and SVGAGI. The CDR3 length is 14 residues. In DNA form, the CDR3 reads TGTGCCAGCAGTTACGGGGCGGCCAAAAACATTCAGTACTTC. Translating gives CASSYGAAKNIQYF.

This chain links TRBV6-1 with TRBJ1-5; the D gene is possibly TRBD1 (5 bases). This CDR3 is built from 16 residues. Germline CDR1 MNHNS, CDR2 SASEGT. V was clipped by 1 base and J by 1 base, with 11 bases between them. The CDR3 loop is CASSEDRFMSNQPQHF. The CDR3 bases are TGTGCCAGCAGTGAAGACAGGTTCATGAGCAATCAGCCCCAGCATTTT.

V and J are TRBV20-1 and TRBJ2-4; 7 positions agree with TRBD1. The V gene end was trimmed by 4 bases and the J gene end by 3 bases; junction bases not matched to a gene: 6. CDR1 DFQATT and CDR2 SNEGSKA come from the germline V gene (reference sequence). This CDR3 contains 14 residues. DNA of the CDR3: TGCAGTGCTACTGACAGGGCGGACAAAAACATTCAGTACTTC. Amino acids: CSATDRADKNIQYF.

This chain joins TRBV7-2 and TRBJ2-1; 8 nucleotides match TRBD2. The germline V gene encodes CDR1 SGHTA and CDR2 FQGNSA. The CDR3 covers 14 residues. Losses at the gene ends were 5 bases for V and 8 bases for J; bases not matched to a gene: 8. CDR3 in DNA: TGTGCCAGCAGCAACCGGGGGGGCGTCTATGAGCAGTTCTTC. As protein: CASSNRGGVYEQFF.

This rearrangement joins TRBV10-3 to TRBJ1-2; the D gene is possibly TRBD1 (5 bases). The CDR3 is made up of 18 amino acids. Germline V lookup: CDR1 ENHRY, CDR2 SYGVKD. V was pared by 10 bases and J by 0 bases, with 27 bases between. The CDR3 spells CATEEVRGVGPSNYGYTF. The CDR3 nucleotides are TGTGCCACCGAGGAGGTGAGGGGAGTTGGGCCGTCTAACTATGGCTACACCTTC.

This chain joins TRBV7-9 and TRBJ2-2, with a possible D match to TRBD2 (5 bases). V was cut by 3 bases and J by 1 base, with 9 bases left in between. Per germline, CDR1 SEHNR and CDR2 FQNEAQ (reference sequence). The CDR3 consists of 15 residues. CDR3 in DNA: TGTGCCAGCAGCTTCTCTCGGGGGAACACCGGGGAGCTGTTTTTT. Translation: CASSFSRGNTGELFF.

The chain is built from TRBV27 and TRBJ2-7; the D gene is possibly TRBD1 (5 bases). The CDR3 spans 14 residues. Germline CDR1 MNHEY, CDR2 SMNVEV (reference sequence). V lost 3 bases and J 4 bases, leaving 13 bases between the germline ends. The DNA of the CDR3 is TGTGCCAGCAGTTTTCTCCGAGACAGATACGAGCAGTACTTC. This translates into CASSFLRDRYEQYF.

The genes are TRBV5-4 and TRBJ1-4; 10 nucleotides line up with TRBD1. Unmatched junction bases numbered 8, after V lost 4 bases and J lost 2 bases. The CDR3 contains 17 residues. Germline assignment: CDR1 SGHNT and CDR2 YYREEE (reference sequence). CDR3 sequence reads: CASSPGTGDLTNEKLFF. CDR3 DNA: TGTGCCAGCAGCCCCGGGACAGGGGACCTTACTAATGAAAAACTGTTTTTT.

This chain connects TRBV9 to TRBJ1-1; no reliable D call. This CDR3 has 15 amino acids. The V gene's germline CDR1 is SGDLS and CDR2 YYNGEE. Trimming took off 0 bases at V and 6 bases at J, with 15 bases between the two ends. The CDR3 sequence: CASSVAPPRVPEAFF. The CDR3 DNA reads TGTGCCAGCAGCGTAGCCCCGCCTAGGGTCCCTGAAGCTTTCTTT. The full variable domain, in which reference TRBV9 and TRBJ1-1 provide the parts outside the CDR3, is DSGVTQTPKHLITATGQRVTLRCSPRSGDLSVYWYQQSLDQGLQFLIQYYNGEERAKGNILERFSAQQFPDLHSELNLSSLELGDSALYFCASSVAPPRVPEAFFGQGTRLTVV.

The gene calls are TRBV7-9 and TRBJ1-6, with a weak D call TRBD1 (6 bases). Trimming removed 2 bases at V and 9 bases at J, with 23 bases between. This CDR3 comprises 18 residues. CDR1 and CDR2 (germline): SEHNR, FQNEAQ (reference sequence). This CDR3 reads CASSLSYGGQVRISPLHF. The CDR3 region has the DNA TGTGCCAGCAGCTTATCATACGGGGGGCAGGTTCGGATTTCACCCCTCCACTTT. Full variable domain (remainder filled in from reference TRBV7-9 and TRBJ1-6): DTGVSQNPRHKITKRGQNVTFRCDPISEHNRLYWYRQTLGQGPEFLTYFQNEAQLEKSRLLSDRFSAERPKGSFSTLEIQRTEQGDSAMYLCASSLSYGGQVRISPLHFGNGTRLTVT.

The V call is TRBV9, the J call TRBJ2-3; 8 bases are a match to TRBD1. The CDR3 extends over 20 amino acids. J lost 8 bases, V lost 0 bases, and 23 bases had no gene match. CDR1 and CDR2 (germline): SGDLS, YYNGEE. The CDR3 sequence: CASSVGTGTGPGLSGGTQYF. For the CDR3, the DNA is TGTGCCAGCAGCGTAGGCACCGGGACAGGACCGGGACTGTCCGGAGGTACGCAGTATTTT.

This rearrangement joins TRBV19 to TRBJ1-5; 7 nucleotides line up with TRBD1. The germline V gene encodes CDR1 LNHDA and CDR2 SQIVND (reference sequence). The V segment lost 1 base and the J segment 0 bases; nucleotides outside the gene matches: 12. The CDR3 is 19 residues long. In nucleotides, the CDR3 is TGTGCCAGTAGTATAGGCCTAGTCCGGGACAGAGCTAGCAATCAGCCCCAGCATTTT. Amino acids: CASSIGLVRDRASNQPQHF. The variable domain in full, with the rest retrieved from reference TRBV19 and TRBJ1-5, is DGGITQSPKYLFRKEGQNVTLSCEQNLNHDAMYWYRQDPGQGLRLIYYSQIVNDFQKGDIAEGYSVSREKKESFPLTVTSAQKNPTAFYLCASSIGLVRDRASNQPQHFGDGTRLSIL.

The chain links TRBV7-6 to TRBJ2-7; D assignment may be TRBD1 or TRBD2 (5 bases each). The ends were cut back, 0 bases at V and 4 bases at J, with 16 bases in the middle. CDR1 and CDR2 (germline): SGHVS, FNYEAQ. The CDR3 covers 16 residues. CDR3 nucleotide sequence: TGTGCCAGCAGCTTAGCGCCCACAGGAGGACGATACGAGCAGTACTTC. It translates to CASSLAPTGGRYEQYF.

J is TRBJ1-2 and V is TRBV27; tentative D call: TRBD1 (5 bases). The CDR3 is 15 amino acids. The V gene lost 8 bases and the J gene lost 8 bases, with 24 bases spanning the gap. The germline V gene has CDR1 MNHEY and CDR2 SMNVEV (reference sequence). CDR3 loop: CASGGVGVGEEGYTF. The CDR3 DNA sequence: TGTGCCAGCGGTGGTGTTGGGGTGGGGGAGGAAGGCTACACCTTC.

In its sample, this clone was seen a few times. This chain joins TRBV5-8 and TRBJ2-3, with D maybe TRBD1 (6 bases). This CDR3 contains 13 residues. Trimming left V 4 bases short and J 3 bases short, with 9 bases between. Germline assignment: CDR1 SGHTS and CDR2 YDEGEE. CDR3 loop: CASSVTGTDTQYF. DNA for the CDR3: TGTGCCAGCAGCGTAACAGGGACAGATACGCAGTATTTT.

The chain employs TRBV7-8 and TRBJ1-5; 7 nucleotides match TRBD1. The CDR3 spans 16 residues. Unmatched junction bases numbered 5, after V lost 0 bases and J lost 3 bases. The V gene's germline CDR1 is SGHVS and CDR2 FQNEAQ. The CDR3 loop is CASSLATGRHNQPQHF. CDR3 nucleotides: TGTGCCAGCAGCTTAGCGACAGGGAGACACAATCAGCCCCAGCATTTT.

The J gene is TRBJ2-7, the V gene TRBV30; D gene unclear. The CDR3 totals 10 residues. Germline CDR1 GTSNPN, CDR2 SVGIG (reference sequence). The V gene lost 5 bases and the J gene lost 3 bases, with 5 bases spanning the gap. The CDR3: CAWSDYEQYF. The CDR3 bases are TGTGCCTGGTCCGACTACGAGCAGTACTTC.

This CDR3 reads CASSQGAAGSLDTQYF. DNA of the CDR3: TGCGCCAGCAGCCAAGGGGCCGCGGGATCCTTAGATACGCAGTATTTT. The chain couples TRBV4-1 to TRBJ2-3, with a weak D call TRBD2 (6 bases). The CDR3 consists of 16 residues. The germline gives CDR1 MGHRA, CDR2 YSYEKL. V was clipped by 1 base and J by 5 bases, with 16 bases between them.

The V gene is TRBV7-2, the J gene TRBJ1-2, with D uncertain. Trimming stripped 3 bases from V and 8 bases from J, with 13 bases between. This CDR3 has 13 residues. Germline V gives CDR1 SGHTA, CDR2 FQGNSA. DNA for the CDR3: TGTGCCAGCAGCTTTTCAGTCTCCAAGGGCTACACCTTC. It encodes CASSFSVSKGYTF. Full variable domain (outside the CDR3, taken from reference TRBV7-2 and TRBJ1-2): GAGVSQSPSNKVTEKGKDVELRCDPISGHTALYWYRQSLGQGLEFLIYFQGNSAPDKSGLPSDRFSAERTGGSVSTLTIQRTQQEDSAVYLCASSFSVSKGYTFGSGTRLTVV.

The chain links TRBV10-3 to TRBJ1-1; D perhaps matches TRBD1 (6 bases). V lost 0 bases and J lost 6, with 11 bases in between. Germline loops: CDR1 ENHRY, CDR2 SYGVKD. CDR3 size: 14 residues. The CDR3: CAISESGGFSEAFF. The CDR3, as DNA: TGTGCCATCAGTGAGTCAGGGGGTTTTTCTGAAGCTTTCTTT.

V gene TRBV7-9 combines with J gene TRBJ1-2; perhaps TRBD1 as D (5 bases). CDR1 SEHNR and CDR2 FQNEAQ come from the germline V gene (reference sequence). The CDR3 has 13 amino acids. Between the trimmed V and J ends, which lost 1 base and 8 bases, there was a span of 11 bases. CDR3 protein: CASSLGQLGGYTF. CDR3 DNA sequence: TGTGCCAGCAGCTTAGGACAGTTGGGAGGCTACACCTTC.

This sequence joins TRBV12-3 or TRBV12-4 and TRBJ2-7; D uncertain. V lost 1 base and J lost 5, with 6 bases in between. The CDR3 totals 12 residues. Here the CDR3 reads CASSLGGNEQYF. CDR3 coding DNA: TGTGCCAGCAGTTTAGGGGGAAACGAGCAGTACTTC.

The V and J genes are TRBV10-3 and TRBJ1-1; 10 bases align to TRBD1. Germline lookup yields CDR1 ENHRY and CDR2 SYGVKD. The CDR3 loop spans 15 amino acids. V was clipped by 7 bases and J by 5 bases; unmatched bases: 10. The CDR3 spells CAINRDRGGTTEAFF. CDR3 in DNA: TGTGCCATCAATCGGGACAGGGGTGGAACGACTGAAGCTTTCTTT.

The chain uses TRBV6-5 and TRBJ1-2, with a weak D call TRBD1 (6 bases). Germline lookup yields CDR1 MNHEY and CDR2 SVGAGI. The CDR3 has 14 amino acids. The V gene lost 6 bases and the J gene lost 4 bases, with 15 bases spanning the gap. The CDR3 is CASRDTGSGYGYTF. CDR3 bases: TGTGCCAGCAGAGACACAGGGTCGGGCTATGGCTACACCTTC.

In this sample, this clone turned up once. The genes are TRBV24-1 and TRBJ1-1; D gene ambiguous. This CDR3 contains 11 residues. V was cut by 5 bases and J by 10 bases, with 10 bases left in between. Germline assignment: CDR1 KGHDR and CDR2 SFDVKD. The CDR3 protein is CATSVGSVAFF. CDR3 DNA sequence: TGTGCCACCAGTGTGGGGAGCGTAGCTTTCTTT.

The rearrangement links TRBV7-3 to TRBJ1-1; possible D gene TRBD1, 6 bases. Trimming stripped 5 bases from V and 0 bases from J, with 13 bases between. Germline CDR1 reads SGHTA; CDR2 reads FQGTGA. The CDR3 is 15 amino acids. As DNA, the CDR3 is TGTGCCAGCAGCCGCAAAGGGGGATTGAACACTGAAGCTTTCTTT. As protein: CASSRKGGLNTEAFF.

V gene TRBV5-1 combines with J gene TRBJ2-7, with 7 bases lining up with TRBD1. V gave up 0 bases and J gave up 5 bases; unmatched junction bases: 5. This CDR3 has 14 residues. Germline CDR1 is SGHRS and CDR2 is YFSETQ. The CDR3 protein is CASSLAGGYDEQYF. The CDR3 DNA reads TGCGCCAGCAGCTTGGCAGGGGGTTACGACGAGCAGTACTTC.

The V gene is TRBV5-6, the J gene TRBJ1-2; D is uncertain. The germline CDR1 and CDR2 sequences are SGHDT and YYEEEE. The CDR3 covers 13 residues. Trimming pared 2 bases from V and 7 bases from J, leaving 12 bases between. The CDR3 reads CASSLVSKGGYTF. DNA of the CDR3: TGTGCCAGCAGCTTAGTGAGTAAGGGTGGCTACACCTTC. Combining the CDR3 with reference TRBV5-6 and TRBJ1-2 gives the whole variable domain DAGVTQSPTHLIKTRGQQVTLRCSPKSGHDTVSWYQQALGQGPQFIFQYYEEEERQRGNFPDRFSGHQFPNYSSELNVNALLLGDSALYLCASSLVSKGGYTFGSGTRLTVV.

V usage is TRBV2 and J usage is TRBJ1-1, with D uncertain. The CDR3 is made up of 13 amino acids. Per germline, CDR1 SNHLY and CDR2 FYNNEI. V was trimmed by 2 bases and J by 3 bases, leaving 7 bases between them. For the CDR3, the DNA is TGTGCCAGCAGTGAAAGCGGGGACACTGAAGCTTTCTTT. Protein sequence: CASSESGDTEAFF. The full variable domain, rest sourced from reference TRBV2 and TRBJ1-1, is EPEVTQTPSHQVTQMGQEVILRCVPISNHLYFYWYRQILGQKVEFLVSFYNNEISEKSEIFDDQFSVERPDGSNFTLKIRSTKLEDSAMYFCASSESGDTEAFFGQGTRLTVV.